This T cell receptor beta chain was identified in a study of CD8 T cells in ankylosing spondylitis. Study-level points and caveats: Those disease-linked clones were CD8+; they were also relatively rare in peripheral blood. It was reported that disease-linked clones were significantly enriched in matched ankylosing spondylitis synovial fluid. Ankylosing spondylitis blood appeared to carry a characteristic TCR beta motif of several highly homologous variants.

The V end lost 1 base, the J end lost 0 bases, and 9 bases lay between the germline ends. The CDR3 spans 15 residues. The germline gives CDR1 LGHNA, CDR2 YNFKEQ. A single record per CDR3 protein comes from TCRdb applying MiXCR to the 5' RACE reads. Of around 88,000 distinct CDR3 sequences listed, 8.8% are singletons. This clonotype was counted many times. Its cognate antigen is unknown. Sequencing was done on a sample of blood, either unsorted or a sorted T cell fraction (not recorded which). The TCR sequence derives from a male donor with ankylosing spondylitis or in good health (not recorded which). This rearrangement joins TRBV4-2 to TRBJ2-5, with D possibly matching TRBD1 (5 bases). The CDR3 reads CASSQVFRDQETQYF. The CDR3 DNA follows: TGTGCCAGCAGCCAAGTGTTCAGGGACCAAGAGACCCAGTACTTC.